This T cell receptor beta chain was identified in a study of Ad26.COV2.S vaccination and SARS-CoV-2 variants. Germline CDR1 KGHSH, CDR2 LQKENI. V lost 1 base to trimming and J lost 7 bases; unmatched junction nucleotides: 2. The CDR3 has 16 residues. The protocol was immunoSEQ multiplex PCR, while the TCRdb copy is restricted to in-frame clones and leaves out a portion. There are about 480,000 clones in the sample; 87% occur only once, and 9.5% to 15% lies in the top ten. Stated treatment: roughly 19 received Ad26.COV2.S at low or high dose, single or two shots; 5 received placebo; per-sample allocation not given. Specimen acquisition occurred on day 63 following the initial vaccine or placebo injection. Boston hosted the donor, who was an adult aged 18-55 years.

The sequencing here drew on peripheral blood, taken in a trial of Ad26.COV2.S vaccine versus placebo. V gene TRBV18 combines with J gene TRBJ2-1; 15 bases align to TRBD2. The sequence came from a person between 18 and 59 years old who received the Ad26.COV2.S COVID-19 vaccine or a placebo. CDR3 sequence: CASSPRGLAGGNEQFF. CDR3 sequence (DNA): TGTGCCAGCTCACCACGAGGACTAGCGGGAGGGAATGAGCAGTTCTTC.